These T cell receptor beta chains were read from a single sample in a study of regulatory T cells in long-lasting Graves disease. A single record per CDR3 protein comes from TCRdb applying MiXCR to the multiplex PCR reads. The table records roughly 500,000 distinct CDR3 sequences, approximately 12% of them present only once. This sample also appeared in a second study, on T cells in Graves' hyperthyroidism and ophthalmopathy.

The material was peripheral blood mononuclear cells (PBMCs), obtained at new diagnosis, from a patient treated with antithyroid drugs. The receptor set was obtained from a woman younger than 45 with Graves disease. Both conserved end residues are part of each CDR3. D genes are given only for firm matches. Size is stated for part of the rows, as once, few or many counts, or as a class when the clone is expanded.

cdr3_nt: TGTGCTAGCAGCTTAGCACCTTTGGGGAGGGAGCAGTTCTTC; cdr3_aa: CASSLAPLGREQFF; clone_size: -; v_call: TRBV7-7; j_call: TRBJ2-1; d_call: -
cdr3_nt: TGTGCCAGCAGCCGGGACAGGGCGGGCACTGAAGCTTTCTTT; cdr3_aa: CASSRDRAGTEAFF; clone_size: -; v_call: TRBV5-4; j_call: TRBJ1-1; d_call: TRBD1
cdr3_nt: TGTGCCACCAGCCCTCGTTCGACTCGTGGGTATGGCTACACCTTC; cdr3_aa: CATSPRSTRGYGYTF; clone_size: -; v_call: TRBV15; j_call: TRBJ1-2; d_call: -
cdr3_nt: TGTGCCTGGTATACTTGGGAACCGCTGGCTAACTATGGCTACACCTTC; cdr3_aa: CAWYTWEPLANYGYTF; clone_size: many; v_call: TRBV30; j_call: TRBJ1-2; d_call: -
cdr3_nt: TGCAGTGCTAGCTCACAGGGGATTGAAGCTTTCTTT; cdr3_aa: CSASSQGIEAFF; clone_size: many; v_call: TRBV20-1; j_call: TRBJ1-1; d_call: TRBD1
cdr3_nt: TGTGCCAGCAGTAACGCGGGGCTAGCGGTATACGAGCAGTACTTC; cdr3_aa: CASSNAGLAVYEQYF; clone_size: -; v_call: TRBV28; j_call: TRBJ2-7; d_call: TRBD2
cdr3_nt: TGTGCCAGCAGCTTCGGCGACGAAAACATCAGAGGCGGCTACACCTTC; cdr3_aa: CASSFGDENIRGGYTF; clone_size: -; v_call: TRBV7-9; j_call: TRBJ1-2; d_call: -
cdr3_nt: TGTGCCAGCAGCTTAGATGGGGTTCCCGGGGAGCTGTTTTTT; cdr3_aa: CASSLDGVPGELFF; clone_size: -; v_call: TRBV7-9; j_call: TRBJ2-2; d_call: -
cdr3_nt: TGCGCCAGCAGCCTTAGCAGCGGTGATACGCAGTATTTT; cdr3_aa: CASSLSSGDTQYF; clone_size: -; v_call: TRBV4-1; j_call: TRBJ2-3; d_call: -
cdr3_nt: TGTGCCAGTAGTAGATACGGGACAGCAATGAACACTGAAGCTTTCTTT; cdr3_aa: CASSRYGTAMNTEAFF; clone_size: many; v_call: TRBV19; j_call: TRBJ1-1; d_call: TRBD1
cdr3_nt: TGTGCCAGCAGCTTGGCCAACTCCTACGAGCAGTACTTC; cdr3_aa: CASSLANSYEQYF; clone_size: many; v_call: TRBV5-6; j_call: TRBJ2-7; d_call: -
cdr3_nt: TGTGCCAGCAGTGAAGCGAGTTGGCCGAGCACAGATACGCAGTATTTT; cdr3_aa: CASSEASWPSTDTQYF; clone_size: few; v_call: TRBV6-2/TRBV6-3; j_call: TRBJ2-3; d_call: -
cdr3_nt: TGTGCCAGCAGAACTCGGGACTTGTCCTACAATGAGCAGTTCTTC; cdr3_aa: CASRTRDLSYNEQFF; clone_size: many; v_call: TRBV7-2; j_call: TRBJ2-1; d_call: -
cdr3_nt: TGTGCCAGCAGTGCGTCCTCTAGTTCCCCAAACACCGGGGAGCTGTTTTTT; cdr3_aa: CASSASSSSPNTGELFF; clone_size: many; v_call: TRBV2; j_call: TRBJ2-2; d_call: -
cdr3_nt: TGCGCCAGCAGTGATCCTTTGGGGGGGATTCGGGAGACCCAGTACTTC; cdr3_aa: CASSDPLGGIRETQYF; clone_size: many; v_call: TRBV10-2; j_call: TRBJ2-5; d_call: TRBD2
cdr3_nt: TGTGCCAGCAGCTTAGAGGTAGCGGGAGTCTACGAGCAGTACTTC; cdr3_aa: CASSLEVAGVYEQYF; clone_size: many; v_call: TRBV13; j_call: TRBJ2-7; d_call: TRBD2
cdr3_nt: TGTGCCAGCAGTTCCTCATCACTAGCGGGAGTTGTATATGAGCAGTTCTTC; cdr3_aa: CASSSSSLAGVVYEQFF; clone_size: many; v_call: TRBV12-3/TRBV12-4; j_call: TRBJ2-1; d_call: TRBD2
cdr3_nt: TGTGCCAGCAGCGTTGGAAGCGGGAGGAATAAGAGGAGTGAGCGGTTCTTC; cdr3_aa: CASSVGSGRNKRSERFF; clone_size: few; v_call: TRBV9; j_call: TRBJ2-1; d_call: TRBD2
cdr3_nt: TGTGCCAGCAGCCATCTTCCGGGACAGGGGTTTATCTCTGGAAACACCATATATTTT; cdr3_aa: CASSHLPGQGFISGNTIYF; clone_size: few; v_call: TRBV3-1; j_call: TRBJ1-3; d_call: TRBD1
cdr3_nt: TGTGCCAGCAGCCTCCAGGGACAGGCAGCTCCGGCAGGTGGCTACACCTTC; cdr3_aa: CASSLQGQAAPAGGYTF; clone_size: many; v_call: TRBV7-2; j_call: TRBJ1-2; d_call: TRBD1
cdr3_nt: TGCAGTGCTTCCCGACAGGGGAATCAGCAGTACTTC; cdr3_aa: CSASRQGNQQYF; clone_size: few; v_call: TRBV20-1; j_call: TRBJ2-7; d_call: TRBD1
cdr3_nt: TGTGCCAGCAGCCATATAAGGGAGACCCAGTACTTC; cdr3_aa: CASSHIRETQYF; clone_size: few; v_call: TRBV14; j_call: TRBJ2-5; d_call: -
cdr3_nt: TGTGCCAGCATGTTCTCAGAGAAACAGCCCCAGCATTTT; cdr3_aa: CASMFSEKQPQHF; clone_size: many; v_call: TRBV6-1; j_call: TRBJ1-5; d_call: -
cdr3_nt: TGTGCCAGCAGTTACGGCCTCTGGGGGCCAGGAAACACCATATATTTT; cdr3_aa: CASSYGLWGPGNTIYF; clone_size: many; v_call: TRBV6-5; j_call: TRBJ1-3; d_call: -
cdr3_nt: TGTGCCAGCTGCGCAGGGAGAAACTCTGGAAACACCATATATTTT; cdr3_aa: CASCAGRNSGNTIYF; clone_size: few; v_call: TRBV3-1; j_call: TRBJ1-3; d_call: -
cdr3_nt: TGTGCCAGCACCAGGACTAGCCGTGAGACCCAGTACTTC; cdr3_aa: CASTRTSRETQYF; clone_size: many; v_call: TRBV6-2/TRBV6-3; j_call: TRBJ2-5; d_call: TRBD2
cdr3_nt: TGTGCCAGTAGCAGCTCGGGGTATGAAAGCACAGATACGCAGTATTTT; cdr3_aa: CASSSSGYESTDTQYF; clone_size: many; v_call: TRBV19; j_call: TRBJ2-3; d_call: -
cdr3_nt: TGTGCCAGCAGCCAATTAATGGGTCTAGTCGCAGAGACCCAGTACTTC; cdr3_aa: CASSQLMGLVAETQYF; clone_size: few; v_call: TRBV14; j_call: TRBJ2-5; d_call: -
cdr3_nt: TGTGCCAGCAGCTTGCTGGGACTAGCGGGACAGAGTCCCTACAATGAGCAGTTCTTC; cdr3_aa: CASSLLGLAGQSPYNEQFF; clone_size: many; v_call: TRBV5-8; j_call: TRBJ2-1; d_call: TRBD2
cdr3_nt: TGTGCCAGCAGTTCCGTGGGGGTCCGGAACAATGAGCAGTTCTTC; cdr3_aa: CASSSVGVRNNEQFF; clone_size: few; v_call: TRBV5-4; j_call: TRBJ2-1; d_call: -
cdr3_nt: TGTGCCAGCAGCCAAAATAGAGAAATGAACACTGAAGCTTTCTTT; cdr3_aa: CASSQNREMNTEAFF; clone_size: many; v_call: TRBV7-3; j_call: TRBJ1-1; d_call: -
cdr3_nt: TGTGCCAGCAGTGAAAGGTGGGCTAGCACAGATACGCAGTATTTT; cdr3_aa: CASSERWASTDTQYF; clone_size: many; v_call: TRBV6-1; j_call: TRBJ2-3; d_call: -
cdr3_nt: TGTGCCAGCAGTTTGTGGGGGGCTTTGGGGGATCAGCCCCAGCATTTT; cdr3_aa: CASSLWGALGDQPQHF; clone_size: many; v_call: TRBV27; j_call: TRBJ1-5; d_call: -
cdr3_nt: TGTGCCAGCAGTTACCCGGGACAGGGAGTTGCCAAAAACATTCAGTACTTC; cdr3_aa: CASSYPGQGVAKNIQYF; clone_size: many; v_call: TRBV28; j_call: TRBJ2-4; d_call: TRBD1
cdr3_nt: TGTGCCAGCAGTTTAGTTGCGGGAGGAGAAGATACGCAGTATTTT; cdr3_aa: CASSLVAGGEDTQYF; clone_size: -; v_call: TRBV13; j_call: TRBJ2-3; d_call: TRBD2
cdr3_nt: TGTGCCAGCAGCCAGGCCGGGACAGGGGGCGAGCAGTACTTC; cdr3_aa: CASSQAGTGGEQYF; clone_size: many; v_call: TRBV3-1; j_call: TRBJ2-7; d_call: TRBD1
cdr3_nt: TGTGCCAGCAGTTGGTTCGCGGGGATCACAGATACGCAGTATTTT; cdr3_aa: CASSWFAGITDTQYF; clone_size: many; v_call: TRBV12-3/TRBV12-4; j_call: TRBJ2-3; d_call: -
cdr3_nt: TGTGCCATCACCCGAACTAGCACAGATACGCAGTATTTT; cdr3_aa: CAITRTSTDTQYF; clone_size: many; v_call: TRBV10-3; j_call: TRBJ2-3; d_call: -
cdr3_nt: TGTGCCAGCAGTAAACTAACAGGGGGCAACAGACTTTTT; cdr3_aa: CASSKLTGGNRLF; clone_size: many; v_call: TRBV6-1; j_call: TRBJ1-1; d_call: TRBD1
cdr3_nt: TGTGCCAGCGGAGACAGCCATGGAAACACCATATATTTT; cdr3_aa: CASGDSHGNTIYF; clone_size: -; v_call: TRBV12-3/TRBV12-4; j_call: TRBJ1-3; d_call: -
cdr3_nt: TGTGCCACCAGCAGAGCCGGGACAGGGTATGAAAAACTGTTTTTT; cdr3_aa: CATSRAGTGYEKLFF; clone_size: few; v_call: TRBV15; j_call: TRBJ1-4; d_call: TRBD1
cdr3_nt: TGTGCCAGTAGTCTAGTGACTAGCGGAGCCTACGAGCAGTACTTC; cdr3_aa: CASSLVTSGAYEQYF; clone_size: many; v_call: TRBV19; j_call: TRBJ2-7; d_call: TRBD2
cdr3_nt: TGTGCCAGCAGCTCCGGGACACGGAACACTGAAGCTTTCTTT; cdr3_aa: CASSSGTRNTEAFF; clone_size: few; v_call: TRBV5-6; j_call: TRBJ1-1; d_call: -
cdr3_nt: TGTGCCAGCAGCCGGACGCCAGGGACCTACGAGCAGTACTTC; cdr3_aa: CASSRTPGTYEQYF; clone_size: few; v_call: TRBV7-2; j_call: TRBJ2-7; d_call: -
cdr3_nt: TGTGCCAGCAGCTTAATCCGGCTAGCGGGACGTGAGGGGACAGATACGCAGTATTTT; cdr3_aa: CASSLIRLAGREGTDTQYF; clone_size: many; v_call: TRBV11-2; j_call: TRBJ2-3; d_call: TRBD2
cdr3_nt: TGTGCCAGCAGTTACCTGGGACAGGGATACGAGCAGTACTTC; cdr3_aa: CASSYLGQGYEQYF; clone_size: -; v_call: TRBV6-9; j_call: TRBJ2-7; d_call: TRBD1
cdr3_nt: TGTGCCAGCAGCCAAGTCAGTACAGGGACCTATGGCTACACCTTC; cdr3_aa: CASSQVSTGTYGYTF; clone_size: many; v_call: TRBV3-1; j_call: TRBJ1-2; d_call: -
cdr3_nt: TGCAGTGCCTTCCGGGACCCAAATTACAATGAGCAGTTCTTC; cdr3_aa: CSAFRDPNYNEQFF; clone_size: many; v_call: TRBV20-1; j_call: TRBJ2-1; d_call: -
cdr3_nt: TGTGCCAGCAGTCTCATCGACAGGGGGCAAAGCGAGCAGTACTTC; cdr3_aa: CASSLIDRGQSEQYF; clone_size: -; v_call: TRBV28; j_call: TRBJ2-7; d_call: TRBD1
cdr3_nt: TGCGCCAGCAGCTTGGTCCTAGCGGGAGCGGCAGATACGCAGTATTTT; cdr3_aa: CASSLVLAGAADTQYF; clone_size: -; v_call: TRBV5-1; j_call: TRBJ2-3; d_call: TRBD2
cdr3_nt: TGCGCCAGCAGCCAACCCAGACAGGGCTATGAGCAGTTCTTC; cdr3_aa: CASSQPRQGYEQFF; clone_size: -; v_call: TRBV4-1; j_call: TRBJ2-1; d_call: TRBD1
cdr3_nt: TGTGCCAGCATGGCCAGGGGCTTGGTCGACGAGCAGTACTTC; cdr3_aa: CASMARGLVDEQYF; clone_size: many; v_call: TRBV6-2/TRBV6-3; j_call: TRBJ2-7; d_call: -
cdr3_nt: TGTGCCAGCAGCCAGAGGACCAACTATGGCTACACCTTC; cdr3_aa: CASSQRTNYGYTF; clone_size: many; v_call: TRBV3-1; j_call: TRBJ1-2; d_call: -